This T cell receptor (beta chain) was sequenced for a study of shared T cell receptors in the human thymus. This CDR3 region has 12 residues. V lost 4 bases to trimming and J lost 2 bases, with 9 bases between them. The germline CDR1 and CDR2 sequences are SQVTM and ANQGSEA. Clones were sequenced by immunoSEQ multiplex PCR, and TCRdb holds only the in-frame ones, with some missing. The table has about 660,000 clones, roughly 86% seen once. These sequences were also reported in another study, on human thymus T cells. From that study: Biased V and J segment usage appeared in thymus and peripheral blood.

The sequencing input was thymocytes. The clonotype comes from a boy in the first two years of life with a congenital heart defect. The chain recombines TRBV29-1 with TRBJ2-7; D not resolved. The CDR3 here is CSVVANTYEQYF. The CDR3 DNA reads as TGCAGCGTTGTAGCAAATACCTACGAGCAGTACTTC.